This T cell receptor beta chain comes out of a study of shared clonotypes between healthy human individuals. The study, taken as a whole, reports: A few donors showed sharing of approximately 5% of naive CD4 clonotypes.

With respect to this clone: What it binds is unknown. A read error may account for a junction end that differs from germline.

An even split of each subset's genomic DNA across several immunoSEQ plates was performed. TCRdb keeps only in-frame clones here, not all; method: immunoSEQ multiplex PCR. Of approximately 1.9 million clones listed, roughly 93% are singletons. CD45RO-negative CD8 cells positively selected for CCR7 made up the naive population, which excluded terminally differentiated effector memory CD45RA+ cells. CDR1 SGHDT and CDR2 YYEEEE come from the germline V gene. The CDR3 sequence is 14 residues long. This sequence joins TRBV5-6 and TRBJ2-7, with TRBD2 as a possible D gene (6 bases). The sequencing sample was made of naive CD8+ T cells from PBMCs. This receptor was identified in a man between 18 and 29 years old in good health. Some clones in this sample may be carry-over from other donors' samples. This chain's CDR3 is CTSSSGLRNYEQYF. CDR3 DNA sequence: TGTACCAGCAGCTCGGGACTGAGAAACTACGAGCAGTACTTC.